Listed here are 6 T cell receptor beta chains from one sample, sequenced in a study of T cell responses to AZD1222 COVID-19 vaccine. Sequenced by immunoSEQ multiplex PCR; TCRdb stores in-frame clones only, minus some. The data show about 84,000 clones, roughly 89% seen once. The source material was peripheral blood, sampled 28 days after the second AZD1222 dose. The receptors here all came from an adult who received the AZD1222 COVID-19 vaccine.

V usage is TRBV18 and J usage is TRBJ2-3; D is perhaps TRBD1 (6 bases). CDR1 and CDR2 (germline): KGHSH, LQKENI. CDR3 length: 14 residues. V was pared by 6 bases and J by 4 bases, with 14 bases between. The CDR3 spells CASSPTGSADTQYF. The CDR3 DNA sequence: TGTGCCAGCTCGCCAACAGGGTCGGCAGATACGCAGTATTTT.

The rearrangement links TRBV18 to TRBJ2-5; 7 bases are shared with TRBD1. V lost 6 bases, J lost 3 bases, and 4 bases stayed unmatched. Germline loops: CDR1 KGHSH, CDR2 LQKENI. The CDR3 consists of 13 residues. CDR3 in DNA: TGTGCCAGCTCTTCCGGGACAGAAGAGACCCAGTACTTC. Its protein product is CASSSGTEETQYF.

The rearrangement links TRBV18 to TRBJ2-1; D gene ambiguous. The CDR3 runs 12 residues. CDR1 and CDR2 from the germline V gene are KGHSH and LQKENI. The ends were cut back, 0 bases at V and 8 bases at J, with 5 bases in the middle. The chain's CDR3 is CASSPPTDEQFF. In nucleotides, the CDR3 is TGTGCCAGCTCACCACCTACTGATGAGCAGTTCTTC.

The chain employs TRBV19 and TRBJ2-5; a weak D match, TRBD1 (6 bases). The germline V and J ends were trimmed by 5 bases and 3 bases, with 13 bases remaining between them. Germline V gene data show CDR1 as LNHDA and CDR2 as SQIVND (reference sequence). CDR3 length equals 14 residues. The DNA of the CDR3 is TGTGCCAGTAGTTTGAAACAGGGTGAAGAGACCCAGTACTTC. As protein: CASSLKQGEETQYF. The entire variable domain, with the rest obtained from reference TRBV19 and TRBJ2-5, is as follows: DGGITQSPKYLFRKEGQNVTLSCEQNLNHDAMYWYRQDPGQGLRLIYYSQIVNDFQKGDIAEGYSVSREKKESFPLTVTSAQKNPTAFYLCASSLKQGEETQYFGPGTRLLVL.

This clone was seen a handful of times. The gene calls are TRBV5-4 and TRBJ2-7; tentatively, D is TRBD2 (5 bases). Germline V gene data show CDR1 as SGHNT and CDR2 as YYREEE (reference sequence). CDR3 length: 15 residues. The ends were cut back, 4 bases at V and 1 base at J, with 15 bases in the middle. The CDR3 sequence: CASSRGMGLSYEQYF. CDR3 sequence (DNA): TGTGCCAGCAGCCGGGGAATGGGCCTATCCTACGAGCAGTACTTC. Full variable domain (missing parts from reference TRBV5-4 and TRBJ2-7): ETGVTQSPTHLIKTRGQQVTLRCSSQSGHNTVSWYQQALGQGPQFIFQYYREEENGRGNFPPRFSGLQFPNYSSELNVNALELDDSALYLCASSRGMGLSYEQYFGPGTRLTVT.

The chain combines TRBV5-1 with TRBJ2-1; 9 nucleotides line up with TRBD1. CDR3 length equals 16 residues. Losses at the gene ends were 0 bases for V and 7 bases for J; bases not matched to a gene: 8. Germline CDR1 and CDR2: SGHRS and YFSETQ. CDR3 sequence: CASSLDAGQGSNEQFF. CDR3 DNA: TGCGCCAGCAGCTTGGACGCGGGACAGGGCTCAAATGAGCAGTTCTTC.